Reported below is one T cell receptor (beta chain). Its specificity is not known. CDR1 is MDHEN, CDR2 SYDVKM, per germline. V was trimmed by 3 bases and J by 3 bases, leaving 3 bases between them. The length of the CDR3 is 12 residues. The source of the sample is a study of vaccination effects on CD4 cells after COVID-19. General study points: Clones that were induced by infection or by vaccine showed marked contraction late after vaccination.

Method: immunoSEQ multiplex PCR; TCRdb's copy keeps in-frame clones and lacks some. This table has 50,000 or so clones, approximately 70% appearing once. Once cultured for 10 days, the cells underwent separation to obtain CD4+ T cells. Absence of prior SARS-CoV-2 infection characterized the vaccine recipients, who showed negative nucleocapsid antibodies. Days 3 and 7 were when half the medium was replaced with IL-2 medium. Here the sequenced sample was CD4+ T cells from PBMCs cultured without peptide, taken before COVID-19 vaccination. V gene TRBV28 combines with J gene TRBJ1-5; D remains ambiguous. The receptor was isolated from a human donor who received a COVID-19 vaccine. CDR3 DNA sequence: TGTGCCAGCAGTTTGGCCAATCAGCCCCAGCATTTT. It translates to CASSLANQPQHF.